This TCR beta chain was retrieved from a study of blood T cell repertoires in COVID-19. For the study at large: From the United States, Italy and Spain came samples of acute and convalescent COVID-19.

Participants came from roughly 24 US areas, aged about 18 to 100 years. Assignments of participants to cohorts depended upon their own reported clinical history. Among Cohort 3 donors, those recovered had two negative PCRs, clearance, or symptom resolution. J lost 8 bases, V lost 6 bases, and 12 bases had no gene match. Germline V gives CDR1 SEHNR, CDR2 FQNEAQ (reference sequence). The CDR3 runs to 15 residues. Clones were read by immunoSEQ multiplex PCR, and TCRdb kept only the in-frame ones, dropping some. The sample holds over 200,000 clones, roughly 84% seen once. This receptor was obtained from a woman between 40 and 50 years old who had recovered from COVID-19. This chain links TRBV7-9 with TRBJ1-4; 7 nucleotides align to TRBD1. Sample: PBMCs or T cells enriched from blood (not recorded which). CDR3 amino acids: CASRGPGQPSEKLFF. The CDR3 nucleotides are TGTGCCAGCAGGGGACCGGGACAGCCATCCGAAAAACTGTTTTTT.